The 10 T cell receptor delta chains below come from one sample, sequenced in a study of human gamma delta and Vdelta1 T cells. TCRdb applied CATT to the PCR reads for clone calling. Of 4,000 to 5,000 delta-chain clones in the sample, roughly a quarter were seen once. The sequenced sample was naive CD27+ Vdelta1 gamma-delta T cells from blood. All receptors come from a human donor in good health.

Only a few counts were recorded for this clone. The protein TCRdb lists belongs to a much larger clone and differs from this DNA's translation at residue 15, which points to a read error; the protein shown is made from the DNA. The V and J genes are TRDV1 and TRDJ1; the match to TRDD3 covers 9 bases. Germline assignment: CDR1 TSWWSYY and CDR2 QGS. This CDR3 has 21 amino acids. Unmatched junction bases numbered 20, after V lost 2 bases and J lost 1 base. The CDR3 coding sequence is TGTGCTCTTGGGGAATCCTCCCTCCGGACGTGGGGGATATGGGTCACCGATAAACTCATCTTT. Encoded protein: CALGESSLRTWGIWVTDKLIF.

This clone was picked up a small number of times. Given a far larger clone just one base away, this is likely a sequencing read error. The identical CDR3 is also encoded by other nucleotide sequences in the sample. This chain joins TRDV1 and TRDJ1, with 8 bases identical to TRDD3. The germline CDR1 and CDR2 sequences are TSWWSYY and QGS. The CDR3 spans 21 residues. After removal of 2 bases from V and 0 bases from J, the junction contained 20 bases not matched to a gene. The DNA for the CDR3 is TGTGCTCTTGGGGAATTGTCACCGTACTGGGGGTCCCCCTCGTACACCGATAAACTCATCTTT. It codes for CALGELSPYWGSPSYTDKLIF.

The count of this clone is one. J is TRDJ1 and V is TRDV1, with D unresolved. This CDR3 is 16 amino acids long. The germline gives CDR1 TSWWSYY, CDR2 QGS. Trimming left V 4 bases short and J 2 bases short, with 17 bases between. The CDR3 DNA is TGTGCTCTTGGGGCCGGCCTGCCCCTCCGAACCGATAAACTCATCTTT. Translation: CALGAGLPLRTDKLIF.

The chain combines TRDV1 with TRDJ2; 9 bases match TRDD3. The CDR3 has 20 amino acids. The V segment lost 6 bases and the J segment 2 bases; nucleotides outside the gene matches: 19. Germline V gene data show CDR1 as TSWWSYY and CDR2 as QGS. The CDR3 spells CALGLGPLNWGDTLTAQLFF. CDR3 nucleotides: TGTGCTCTTGGACTGGGGCCCCTCAACTGGGGGGATACCTTGACAGCACAACTCTTCTTT.

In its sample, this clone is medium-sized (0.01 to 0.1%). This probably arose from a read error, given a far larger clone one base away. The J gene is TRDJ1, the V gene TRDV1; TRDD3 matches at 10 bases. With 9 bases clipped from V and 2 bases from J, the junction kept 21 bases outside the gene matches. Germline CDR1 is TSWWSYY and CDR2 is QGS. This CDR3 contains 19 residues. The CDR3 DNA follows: TGTGCTCTGGAACTCCCTTCCCTATCCTTACTGGGGGATACCGATAAACTCATCTTT. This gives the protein CALELPSLSLLGDTDKLIF.

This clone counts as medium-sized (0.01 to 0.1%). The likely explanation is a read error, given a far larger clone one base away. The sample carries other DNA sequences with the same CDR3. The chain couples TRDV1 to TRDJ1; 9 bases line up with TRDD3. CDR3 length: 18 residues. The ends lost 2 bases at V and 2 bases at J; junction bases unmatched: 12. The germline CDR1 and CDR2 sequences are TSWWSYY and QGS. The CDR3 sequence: CALGERRYWGRYTDKLIF. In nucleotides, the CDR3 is TGTGCTCTTGGGGAAAGGAGGTACTGGGGGAGGTATACCGATAAACTCATCTTT.

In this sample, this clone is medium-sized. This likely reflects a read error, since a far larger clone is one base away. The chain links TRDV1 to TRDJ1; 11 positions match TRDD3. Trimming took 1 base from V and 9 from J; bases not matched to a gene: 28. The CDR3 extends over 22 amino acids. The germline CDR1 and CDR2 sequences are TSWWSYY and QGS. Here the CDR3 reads CALGEPYVWGIRGWQNNNELIF. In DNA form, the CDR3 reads TGTGCTCTTGGGGAACCCTACGTATGGGGGATACGCGGTTGGCAAAACAACAACGAACTCATCTTT.

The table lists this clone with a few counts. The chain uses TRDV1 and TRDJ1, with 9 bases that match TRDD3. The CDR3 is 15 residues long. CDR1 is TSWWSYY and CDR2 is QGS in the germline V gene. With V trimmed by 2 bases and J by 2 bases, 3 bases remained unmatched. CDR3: CALGEDGDTTDKLIF. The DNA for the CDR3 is TGTGCTCTTGGGGAAGACGGGGATACGACCGATAAACTCATCTTT.

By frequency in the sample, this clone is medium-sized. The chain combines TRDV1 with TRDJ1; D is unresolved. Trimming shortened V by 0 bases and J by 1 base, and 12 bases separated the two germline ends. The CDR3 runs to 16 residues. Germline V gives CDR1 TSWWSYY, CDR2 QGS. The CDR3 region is CALGELLGALTDKLIF. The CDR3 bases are TGTGCTCTTGGGGAACTTTTAGGGGCCCTCACCGATAAACTCATCTTT.

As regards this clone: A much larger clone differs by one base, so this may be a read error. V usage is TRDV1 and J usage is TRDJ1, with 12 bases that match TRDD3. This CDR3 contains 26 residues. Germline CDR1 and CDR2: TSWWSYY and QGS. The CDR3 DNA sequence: TGTGCTCTTGGGGAACTCCTCACACCTTACACTGGGGGATACAAAACGTTTTCGGCGTACACCGTTAAACTCATCTTT. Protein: CALGELLTPYTGGYKTFSAYTVKLIF.